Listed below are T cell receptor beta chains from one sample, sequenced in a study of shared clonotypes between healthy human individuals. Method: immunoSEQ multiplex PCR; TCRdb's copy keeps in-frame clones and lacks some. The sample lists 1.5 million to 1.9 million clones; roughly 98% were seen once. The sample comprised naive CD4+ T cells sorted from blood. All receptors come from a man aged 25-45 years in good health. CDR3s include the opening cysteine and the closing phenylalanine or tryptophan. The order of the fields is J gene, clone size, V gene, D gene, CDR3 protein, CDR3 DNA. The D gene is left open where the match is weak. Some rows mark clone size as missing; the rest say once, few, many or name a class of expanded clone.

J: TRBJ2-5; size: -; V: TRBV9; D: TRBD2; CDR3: CASSVVTSGSETQYF; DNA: TGTGCCAGCAGCGTAGTGACTAGCGGGAGTGAGACCCAGTACTTC
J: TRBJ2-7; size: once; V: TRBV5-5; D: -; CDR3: CASSLVQGSIHEQYF; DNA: TGTGCCAGCAGCTTAGTCCAGGGTAGTATTCACGAGCAGTACTTC
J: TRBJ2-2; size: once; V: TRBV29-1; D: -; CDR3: CSVAGLYTGELFF; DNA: TGCAGCGTCGCCGGACTGTACACCGGGGAGCTGTTTTTT
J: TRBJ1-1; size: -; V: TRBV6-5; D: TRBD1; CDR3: CASRKQGLSTEAFF; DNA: TGTGCCAGCAGAAAACAGGGGCTATCGACTGAAGCTTTCTTT
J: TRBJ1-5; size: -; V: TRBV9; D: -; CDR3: CASSVGEGRENQPQHF; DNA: TGTGCCAGCAGCGTAGGGGAGGGGCGGGAGAATCAGCCCCAGCATTTT
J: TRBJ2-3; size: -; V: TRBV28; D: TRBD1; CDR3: CATDSTGTTDTQYF; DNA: TGTGCCACCGACTCGACAGGGACCACAGATACGCAGTATTTT
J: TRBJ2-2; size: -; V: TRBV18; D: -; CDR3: CASSPWAENTGELFF; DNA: TGTGCCAGCTCACCATGGGCAGAGAACACCGGGGAGCTGTTTTTT
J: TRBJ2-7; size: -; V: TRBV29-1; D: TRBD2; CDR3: CSVDSSGRSEQYF; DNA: TGCAGCGTTGATTCTAGCGGGAGATCCGAGCAGTACTTC
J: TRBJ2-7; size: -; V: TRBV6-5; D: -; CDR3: CASSQNTGYEQYF; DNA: TGTGCCAGCAGCCAGAATACAGGCTACGAGCAGTACTTC
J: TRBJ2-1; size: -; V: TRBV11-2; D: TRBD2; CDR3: CASSPRLAGDNEQFF; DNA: TGTGCCAGCAGCCCCAGACTAGCGGGAGACAATGAGCAGTTCTTC
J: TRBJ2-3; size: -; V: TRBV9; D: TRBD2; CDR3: CASSVGSGRLAGVPDTQYF; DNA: TGTGCCAGCAGCGTAGGGTCGGGGCGACTAGCGGGAGTCCCAGATACGCAGTATTTT
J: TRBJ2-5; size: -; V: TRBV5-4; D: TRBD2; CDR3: CASSFGLAGQETQYF; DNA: TGTGCCAGCAGCTTCGGACTAGCGGGCCAAGAGACCCAGTACTTC
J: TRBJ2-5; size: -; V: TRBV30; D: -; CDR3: CAWSTSGTSQETQYF; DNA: TGTGCCTGGAGTACGTCCGGGACCTCCCAAGAGACCCAGTACTTC
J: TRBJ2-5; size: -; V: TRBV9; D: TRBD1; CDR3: CASSVGTGYETQYF; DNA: TGTGCCAGCAGCGTCGGGACAGGGTATGAGACCCAGTACTTC
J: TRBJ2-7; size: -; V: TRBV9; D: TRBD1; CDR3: CASSTLPGDSYYEQYF; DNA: TGTGCCAGCAGCACCCTTCCCGGGGACAGTTACTACGAGCAGTACTTC
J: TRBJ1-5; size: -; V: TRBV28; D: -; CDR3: CASSWGLYSNQPQHF; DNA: TGTGCCAGCAGTTGGGGACTATATAGCAATCAGCCCCAGCATTTT
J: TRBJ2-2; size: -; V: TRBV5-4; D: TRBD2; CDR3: CASSSPSGSYTGELFF; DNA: TGTGCCAGCAGCTCACCTAGCGGGAGTTACACCGGGGAGCTGTTTTTT
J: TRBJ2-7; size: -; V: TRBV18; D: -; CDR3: CASSPSSYEQYF; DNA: TGTGCCAGCTCACCATCCTCCTACGAGCAGTACTTC
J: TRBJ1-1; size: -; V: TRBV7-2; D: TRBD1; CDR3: CASSYQQGAKAFF; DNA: TGTGCCAGCAGCTACCAACAGGGGGCGAAAGCTTTCTTT